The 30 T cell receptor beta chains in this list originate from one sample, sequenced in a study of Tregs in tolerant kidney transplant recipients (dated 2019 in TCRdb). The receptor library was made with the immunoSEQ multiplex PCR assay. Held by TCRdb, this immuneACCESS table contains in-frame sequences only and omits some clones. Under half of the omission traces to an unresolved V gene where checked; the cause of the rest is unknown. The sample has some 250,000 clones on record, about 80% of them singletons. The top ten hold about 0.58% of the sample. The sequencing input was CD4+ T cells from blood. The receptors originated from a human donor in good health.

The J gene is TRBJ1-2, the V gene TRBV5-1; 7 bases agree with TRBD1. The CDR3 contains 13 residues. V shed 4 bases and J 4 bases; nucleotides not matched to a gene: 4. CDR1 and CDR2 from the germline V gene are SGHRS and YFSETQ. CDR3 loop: CASSTDRIYGYTF. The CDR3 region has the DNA TGCGCCAGCAGCACGGACAGGATCTATGGCTACACCTTC.

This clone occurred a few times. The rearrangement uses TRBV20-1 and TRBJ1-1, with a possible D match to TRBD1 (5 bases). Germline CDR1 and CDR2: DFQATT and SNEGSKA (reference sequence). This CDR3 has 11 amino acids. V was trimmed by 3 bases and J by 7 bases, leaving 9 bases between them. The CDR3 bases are TGCAGTGCTAGTCGGGACGTTGAAGCTTTCTTT. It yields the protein CSASRDVEAFF.

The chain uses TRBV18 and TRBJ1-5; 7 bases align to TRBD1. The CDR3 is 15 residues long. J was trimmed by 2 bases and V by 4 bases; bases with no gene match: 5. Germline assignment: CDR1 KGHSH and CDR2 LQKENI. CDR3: CASSHSQGRNQPQHF. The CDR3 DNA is TGTGCCAGCTCACATTCACAGGGGCGCAATCAGCCCCAGCATTTT.

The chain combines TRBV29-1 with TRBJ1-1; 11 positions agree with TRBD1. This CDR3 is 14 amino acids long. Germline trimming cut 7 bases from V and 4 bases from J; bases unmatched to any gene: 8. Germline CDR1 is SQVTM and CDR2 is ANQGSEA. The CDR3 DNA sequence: TGCAGCGCCGGAGGGGGGACAGGGGGCACTGAAGCTTTCTTT. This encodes CSAGGGTGGTEAFF.

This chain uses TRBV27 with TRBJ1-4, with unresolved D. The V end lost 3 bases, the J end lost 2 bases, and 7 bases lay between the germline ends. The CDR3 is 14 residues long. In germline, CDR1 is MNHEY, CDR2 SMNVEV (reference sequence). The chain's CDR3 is CASSFGRTNEKLFF. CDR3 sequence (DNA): TGTGCCAGCAGTTTCGGTAGGACTAATGAAAAACTGTTTTTT.

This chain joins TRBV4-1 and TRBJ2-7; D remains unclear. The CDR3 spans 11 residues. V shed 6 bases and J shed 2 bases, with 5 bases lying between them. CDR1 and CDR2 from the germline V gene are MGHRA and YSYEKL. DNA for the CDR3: TGCGCCAGCAGTGGTACCTACGAGCAGTACTTC. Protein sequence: CASSGTYEQYF.

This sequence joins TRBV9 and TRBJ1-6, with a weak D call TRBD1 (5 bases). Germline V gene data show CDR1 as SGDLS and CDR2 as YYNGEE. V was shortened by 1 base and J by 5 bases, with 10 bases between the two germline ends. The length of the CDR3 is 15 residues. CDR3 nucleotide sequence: TGTGCCAGCAGCGTAATGGGGCTCAATAATTCACCCCTCCACTTT. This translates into CASSVMGLNNSPLHF.

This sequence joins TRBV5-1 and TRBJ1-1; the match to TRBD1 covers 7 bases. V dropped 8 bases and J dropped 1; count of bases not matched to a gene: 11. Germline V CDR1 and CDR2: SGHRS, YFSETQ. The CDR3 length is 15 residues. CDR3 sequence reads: CASNFGQAENTEAFF. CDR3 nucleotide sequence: TGCGCCAGTAACTTCGGACAGGCCGAGAACACTGAAGCTTTCTTT.

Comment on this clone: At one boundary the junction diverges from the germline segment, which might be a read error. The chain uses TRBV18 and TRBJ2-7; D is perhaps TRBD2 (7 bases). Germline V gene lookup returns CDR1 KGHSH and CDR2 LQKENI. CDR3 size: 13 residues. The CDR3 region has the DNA TGTGCCAGCCCACCAAGGGGGGGGAACAAGCAGTACTTC. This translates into CASPPRGGNKQYF.

The chain's CDR3 is CASSLDGGSVNQPQHF. CDR3 nucleotide sequence: TGCGCCAGCAGCTTAGACGGAGGTTCGGTTAACCAGCCCCAGCATTTT. This chain connects TRBV5-1 to TRBJ1-5; D gene ambiguous. CDR3 length: 16 amino acids. The germline CDR1 and CDR2 sequences are SGHRS and YFSETQ. Trimming cost V 2 bases and J 7 bases, with 19 bases left between them.

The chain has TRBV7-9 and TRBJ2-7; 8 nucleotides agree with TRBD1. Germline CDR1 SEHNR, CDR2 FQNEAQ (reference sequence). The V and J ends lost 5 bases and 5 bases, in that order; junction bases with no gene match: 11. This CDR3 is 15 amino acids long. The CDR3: CASSASGGLWNEQYF. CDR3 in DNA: TGTGCCAGCAGCGCCTCAGGGGGCCTCTGGAACGAGCAGTACTTC.

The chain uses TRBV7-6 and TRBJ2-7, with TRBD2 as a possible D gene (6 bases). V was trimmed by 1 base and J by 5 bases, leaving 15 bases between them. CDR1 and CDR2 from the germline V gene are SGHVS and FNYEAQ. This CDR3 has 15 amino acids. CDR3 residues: CASSLGNVAAHEQYF. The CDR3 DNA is TGTGCCAGCAGCTTAGGGAACGTAGCGGCGCACGAGCAGTACTTC.

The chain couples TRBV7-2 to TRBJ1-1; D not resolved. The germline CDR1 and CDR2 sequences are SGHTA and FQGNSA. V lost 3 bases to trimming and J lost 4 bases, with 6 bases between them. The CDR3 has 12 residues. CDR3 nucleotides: TGTGCCAGCAGCTTTATGGGCACTGAAGCTTTCTTT. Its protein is CASSFMGTEAFF.

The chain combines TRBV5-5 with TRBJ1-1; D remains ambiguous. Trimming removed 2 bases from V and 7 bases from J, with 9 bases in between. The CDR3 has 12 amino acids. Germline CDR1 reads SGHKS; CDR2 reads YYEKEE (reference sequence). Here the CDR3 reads CASSFRDLEAFF. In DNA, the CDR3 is TGTGCCAGCAGCTTCCGAGATCTTGAAGCTTTCTTT.

DNA of the CDR3: TGTGCCAGCAGCGTAAGATACGAGCAGTACTTC. Translated, it gives CASSVRYEQYF. The chain joins TRBV7-2 to TRBJ2-7, with D unresolved. The ends were cut back, 5 bases at V and 4 bases at J, with 6 bases in the middle. The CDR3 runs 11 residues. Germline V gives CDR1 SGHTA, CDR2 FQGNSA.

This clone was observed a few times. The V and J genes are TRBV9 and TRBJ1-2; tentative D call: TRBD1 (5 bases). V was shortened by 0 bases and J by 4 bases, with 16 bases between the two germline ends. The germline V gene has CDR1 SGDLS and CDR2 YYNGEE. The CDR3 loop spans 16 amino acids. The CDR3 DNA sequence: TGTGCCAGCAGCGTAGGCGGCGGGGGATTCCCCTATGGCTACACCTTC. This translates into CASSVGGGGFPYGYTF.

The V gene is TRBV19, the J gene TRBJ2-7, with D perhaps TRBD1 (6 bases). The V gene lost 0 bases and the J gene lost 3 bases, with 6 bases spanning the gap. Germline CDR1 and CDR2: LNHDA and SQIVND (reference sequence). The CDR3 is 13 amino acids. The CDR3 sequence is CASSIDRGYEQYF. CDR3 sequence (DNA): TGTGCCAGTAGTATAGACAGGGGCTACGAGCAGTACTTC.

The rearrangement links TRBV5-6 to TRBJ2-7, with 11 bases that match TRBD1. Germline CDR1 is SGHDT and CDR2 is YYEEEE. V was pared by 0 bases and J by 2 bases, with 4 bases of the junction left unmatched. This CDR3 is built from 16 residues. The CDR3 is CASSLAGGQGAYEQYF. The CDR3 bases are TGTGCCAGCAGCTTGGCTGGGGGACAGGGGGCCTACGAGCAGTACTTC.

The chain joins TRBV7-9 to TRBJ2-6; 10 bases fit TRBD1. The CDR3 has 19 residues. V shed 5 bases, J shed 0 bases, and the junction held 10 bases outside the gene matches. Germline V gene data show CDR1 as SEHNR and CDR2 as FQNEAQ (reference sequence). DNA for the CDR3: TGTGCCAGCAGCACTGGGACAGGGGCTGTTAACTCTGGGGCCAACGTCCTGACTTTC. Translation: CASSTGTGAVNSGANVLTF.

CDR3 in amino acids: CASSPHTGQPQHF. In DNA form, the CDR3 reads TGTGCCAGCAGCCCCCACACAGGCCAGCCCCAGCATTTT. The chain employs TRBV16 and TRBJ1-5; possible D gene TRBD1, 5 bases. Trimming shortened V by 4 bases and J by 7 bases, and 11 bases separated the two germline ends. CDR1 and CDR2 (germline): KGHSY, FQNENV. The CDR3 consists of 13 residues.

The CDR3 region is CASSLRQGWDSPLHF. DNA of the CDR3: TGCGCCAGCAGCTTAAGACAGGGCTGGGATTCACCCCTCCACTTT. This chain connects TRBV5-1 to TRBJ1-6, with 7 bases lining up with TRBD1. This CDR3 is 15 amino acids long. Trimming at V came to 2 bases and at J to 8 bases, leaving 7 bases not matched to a gene. Germline CDR1 and CDR2: SGHRS and YFSETQ.

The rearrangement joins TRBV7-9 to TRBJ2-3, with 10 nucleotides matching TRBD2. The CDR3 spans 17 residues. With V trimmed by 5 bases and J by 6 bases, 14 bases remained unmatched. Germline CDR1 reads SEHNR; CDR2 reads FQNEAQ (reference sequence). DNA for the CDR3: TGTGCCAGCAGCAGCGGGTCTAGCGGGAGTGGATCCGATACGCAGTATTTT. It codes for CASSSGSSGSGSDTQYF. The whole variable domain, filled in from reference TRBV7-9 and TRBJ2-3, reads DTGVSQNPRHKITKRGQNVTFRCDPISEHNRLYWYRQTLGQGPEFLTYFQNEAQLEKSRLLSDRFSAERPKGSFSTLEIQRTEQGDSAMYLCASSSGSSGSGSDTQYFGPGTRLTVL.

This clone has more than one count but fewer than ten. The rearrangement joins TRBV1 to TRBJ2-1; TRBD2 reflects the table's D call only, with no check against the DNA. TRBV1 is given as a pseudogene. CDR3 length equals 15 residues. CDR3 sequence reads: CTSSLLAASYNEQFF. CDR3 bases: TGCACCAGCAGCCTACTAGCGGCTTCCTACAATGAGCAGTTCTTC.

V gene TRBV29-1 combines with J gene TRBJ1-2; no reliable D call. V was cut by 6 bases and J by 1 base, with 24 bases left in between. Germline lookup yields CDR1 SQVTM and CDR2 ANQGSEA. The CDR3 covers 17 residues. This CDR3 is CSVPLRARAGFNYGYTF. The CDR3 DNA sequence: TGCAGCGTACCTCTACGTGCACGGGCGGGCTTTAACTATGGCTACACCTTC.

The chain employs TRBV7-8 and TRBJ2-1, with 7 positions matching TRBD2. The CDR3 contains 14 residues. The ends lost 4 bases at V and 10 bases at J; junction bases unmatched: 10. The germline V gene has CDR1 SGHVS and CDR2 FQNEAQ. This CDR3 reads CASSSTSLGREQFF. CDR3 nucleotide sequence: TGTGCCAGCAGCTCGACTAGCCTCGGGAGGGAGCAGTTCTTC.

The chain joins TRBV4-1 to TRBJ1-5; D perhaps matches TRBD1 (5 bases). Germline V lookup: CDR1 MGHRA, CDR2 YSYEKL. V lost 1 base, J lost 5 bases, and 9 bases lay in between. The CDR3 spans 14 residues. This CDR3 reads CASSQARAHQPQHF. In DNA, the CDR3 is TGCGCCAGCAGCCAAGCCAGGGCCCATCAGCCCCAGCATTTT.

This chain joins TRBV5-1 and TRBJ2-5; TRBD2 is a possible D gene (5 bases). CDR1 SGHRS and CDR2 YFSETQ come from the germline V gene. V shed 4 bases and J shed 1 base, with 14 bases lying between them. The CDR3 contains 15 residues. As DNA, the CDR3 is TGCGCCAGCAGCAGGACCCCGGAGGCCCAAGAGACCCAGTACTTC. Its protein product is CASSRTPEAQETQYF.

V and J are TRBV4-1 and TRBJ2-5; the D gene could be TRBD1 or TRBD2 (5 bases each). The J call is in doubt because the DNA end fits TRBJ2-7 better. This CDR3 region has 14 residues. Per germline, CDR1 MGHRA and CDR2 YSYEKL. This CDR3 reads CASSAPGRYYEQYF. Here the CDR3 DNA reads TGCGCCAGCAGCGCTCCGGGACGCTACTACGAGCAGTACTTC.

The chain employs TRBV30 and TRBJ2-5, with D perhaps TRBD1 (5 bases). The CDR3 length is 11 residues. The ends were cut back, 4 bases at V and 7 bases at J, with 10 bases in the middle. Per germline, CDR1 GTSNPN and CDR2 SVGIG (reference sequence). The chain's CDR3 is CAWKGARTQYF. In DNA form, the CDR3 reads TGTGCCTGGAAAGGGGCTAGGACCCAGTACTTC. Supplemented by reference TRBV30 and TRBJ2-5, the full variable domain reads SQTIHQWPATLVQPVGSPLSLECTVEGTSNPNLYWYRQAAGRGLQLLFYSVGIGQISSEVPQNLSASRPQDRQFILSSKKLLLSDSGFYLCAWKGARTQYFGPGTRLLVL.

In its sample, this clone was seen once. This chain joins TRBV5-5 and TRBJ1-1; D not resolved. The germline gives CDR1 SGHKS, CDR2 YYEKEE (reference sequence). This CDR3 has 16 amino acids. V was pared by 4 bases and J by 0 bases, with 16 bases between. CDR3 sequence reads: CASSPGAGSLNTEAFF. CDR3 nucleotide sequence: TGTGCCAGCAGCCCGGGTGCGGGGTCATTGAACACTGAAGCTTTCTTT.